Below, 7 T cell receptor beta chains from the same sample are listed, as sequenced in a study of human T cells and chemical hapten exposure (dated by TCRdb to the early 2020s). Receptor amplification or capture employed 5' RACE. TCRdb shows the sequencer as Illumina MiSeq. TCRdb itself trimmed the public reads at Q25 with fastp, ran MiXCR and retained productive beta chains. Rows with one shared CDR3 protein collapse into an entry with the most common genes and DNA. For this sample there are about 140,000 distinct CDR3 sequences; approximately 4% appear just once. In total, the top ten clones hold around 1.5% of the sample. Total RNA was extracted from unfractionated whole blood that had been collected in Tempus Blood RNA tubes. The receptors shown here come from a female donor in good health.

There are a few counts of this clonotype. This may be a read error: a much more frequent sequence differs by one nucleotide. V gene TRBV20-1 combines with J gene TRBJ1-2, with D possibly being TRBD1 (6 bases). The CDR3 runs 14 residues. V lost 6 bases to trimming and J lost 7 bases, with 21 bases between them. Germline CDR1 reads DFQATT; CDR2 reads SNEGSKA (reference sequence). The CDR3 spells CSANLKQGGGGYTF. CDR3 sequence (DNA): TGCAGTGCCAACCTTAAACAGGGAGGAGGTGGCTACACCTTC.

Many counts were recorded for this clonotype. This chain's CDR3 is CASSLDKYYEQYF. CDR3 nucleotide sequence: TGTGCCAGCAGCCTGGACAAATACTACGAGCAGTACTTC. This chain links TRBV7-2 with TRBJ2-7; D possibly corresponds to TRBD1 (5 bases). The CDR3 is 13 residues long. V was clipped by 5 bases and J by 3 bases, with 11 bases between them. CDR1 is SGHTA, CDR2 FQGNSA, per germline.

This clonotype was seen a few times. The chain employs TRBV16 and TRBJ1-1, with TRBD1 matching 8 bases. CDR1 is KGHSY, CDR2 FQNENV, per germline. The V gene end was trimmed by 4 bases and the J gene end by 4 bases; junction bases not matched to a gene: 8. There are 15 residues in the CDR3. In DNA, the CDR3 is TGTGCCAGCAGCCCTCTCTTGACAGGGGCCACTGAAGCTTTCTTT. It codes for CASSPLLTGATEAFF.

This clonotype has just a few counts. This chain joins TRBV20-1 and TRBJ1-1; possibly TRBD1 for D (6 bases). Germline V gene data show CDR1 as DFQATT and CDR2 as SNEGSKA (reference sequence). This CDR3 has 15 amino acids. V was cut by 3 bases and J by 0 bases, with 14 bases left in between. This CDR3 is CSARSGALMNTEAFF. DNA of the CDR3: TGCAGTGCTAGGTCAGGGGCGCTCATGAACACTGAAGCTTTCTTT.

There are many counts of this clonotype. CDR3 region: CSARIRDGFYEQYF. The CDR3 DNA is TGCAGTGCTAGAATCCGGGACGGATTCTACGAGCAGTACTTC. The chain employs TRBV20-1 and TRBJ2-7; either TRBD1 or TRBD2 may fit D (5 bases each). The V gene's germline CDR1 is DFQATT and CDR2 SNEGSKA (reference sequence). The ends were cut back, 2 bases at V and 3 bases at J, with 14 bases in the middle. The CDR3 loop spans 14 amino acids.

This clonotype was counted ten times or more. The chain joins TRBV29-1 to TRBJ2-2; 9 bases align to TRBD2. V shed 5 bases and J 5 bases; nucleotides not matched to a gene: 6. CDR1 and CDR2 from the germline V gene are SQVTM and ANQGSEA. The CDR3 consists of 14 residues. CDR3 DNA: TGCAGCGTTCGGCGGGGGGGCCGGACCGGGGAGCTGTTTTTT. Its protein is CSVRRGGRTGELFF.

On this clonotype itself: A much more abundant neighbour one base away suggests this may be a read error. CDR3 sequence reads: CAMSPGLSEQYF. In DNA, the CDR3 is TGTGCCATGAGCCCGGGGTTGAGCGAGCAGTACTTC. The rearrangement joins TRBV10-3 to TRBJ2-7; a weak D match, TRBD2 (5 bases). This CDR3 spans 12 amino acids. Germline V gene lookup returns CDR1 ENHRY and CDR2 SYGVKD. The V end lost 9 bases, the J end lost 6 bases, and 15 bases lay between the germline ends.